This T cell receptor (beta chain) comes out of a study of PD-1 blockade in classical Hodgkin lymphoma. Broader study findings: Newly diagnosed patients reportedly had lower baseline TCR diversity than healthy donors.

Concerning this clone itself: Its antigen is unknown.

Brentuximab vedotin exposure varied among the patients, all of whom had relapsed after autologous stem cell transplantation. It was by magnetic negative selection that CD4+ T cells were purified from thawed PBMCs. Assay: immunoSEQ multiplex PCR; the TCRdb copy retains only in-frame clones and omits some. The profile shows about 15,000 clones, around four fifths of them singletons. Sequenced material: CD4+ T cells from blood, taken at baseline. This clonotype was obtained from a human donor with classical Hodgkin lymphoma.

The CDR3 is CASSSLETDTQYF. In DNA form, the CDR3 reads TGTGCCAGCTCATCATTGGAGACAGATACGCAGTATTTT. This chain joins TRBV18 and TRBJ2-3; D uncertain. Germline CDR1 is KGHSH and CDR2 is LQKENI. This CDR3 comprises 13 residues. V shed 5 bases and J shed 3 bases, with 9 bases lying between them. The variable domain in full, with the rest retrieved from reference TRBV18 and TRBJ2-3, is NAGVMQNPRHLVRRRGQEARLRCSPMKGHSHVYWYRQLPEEGLKFMVYLQKENIIDESGMPKERFSAEFPKEGPSILRIQQVVRGDSAAYFCASSSLETDTQYFGPGTRLTVL.